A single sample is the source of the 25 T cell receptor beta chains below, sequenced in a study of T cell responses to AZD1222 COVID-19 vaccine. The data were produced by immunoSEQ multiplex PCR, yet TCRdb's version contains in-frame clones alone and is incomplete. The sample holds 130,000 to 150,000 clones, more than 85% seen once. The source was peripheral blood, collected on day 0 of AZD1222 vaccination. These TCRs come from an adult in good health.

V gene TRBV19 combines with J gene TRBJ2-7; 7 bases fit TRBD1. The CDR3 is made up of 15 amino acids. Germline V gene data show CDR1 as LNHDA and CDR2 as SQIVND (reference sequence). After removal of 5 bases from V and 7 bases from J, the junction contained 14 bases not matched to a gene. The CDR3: CASSLRQGPLDEQYF. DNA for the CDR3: TGTGCCAGTAGTCTCCGACAGGGTCCCTTGGATGAGCAGTACTTC.

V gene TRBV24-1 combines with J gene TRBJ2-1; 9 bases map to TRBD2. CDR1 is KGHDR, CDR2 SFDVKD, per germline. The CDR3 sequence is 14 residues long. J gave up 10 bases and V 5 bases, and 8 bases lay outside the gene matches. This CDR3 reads CATSGVSGREEQFF. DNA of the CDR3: TGTGCCACCAGTGGGGTTAGCGGGAGAGAGGAGCAGTTCTTC.

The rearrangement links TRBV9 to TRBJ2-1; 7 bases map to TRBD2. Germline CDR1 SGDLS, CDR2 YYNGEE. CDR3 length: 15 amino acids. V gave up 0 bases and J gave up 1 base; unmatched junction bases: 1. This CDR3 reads CASSVGGGSYNEQFF. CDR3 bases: TGTGCCAGCAGCGTAGGGGGAGGGTCCTACAATGAGCAGTTCTTC.

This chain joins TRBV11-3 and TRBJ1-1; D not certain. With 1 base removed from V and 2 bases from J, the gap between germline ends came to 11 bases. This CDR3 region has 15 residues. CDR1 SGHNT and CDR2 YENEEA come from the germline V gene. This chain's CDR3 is CASSLVPLRNTEAFF. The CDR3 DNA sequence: TGTGCCAGCAGCTTAGTCCCCCTTCGCAACACTGAAGCTTTCTTT. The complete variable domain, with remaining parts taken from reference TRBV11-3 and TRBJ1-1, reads EAGVVQSPRYKIIEKKQPVAFWCNPISGHNTLYWYLQNLGQGPELLIRYENEEAVDDSQLPKDRFSAERLKGVDSTLKIQPAELGDSAVYLCASSLVPLRNTEAFFGQGTRLTVV.

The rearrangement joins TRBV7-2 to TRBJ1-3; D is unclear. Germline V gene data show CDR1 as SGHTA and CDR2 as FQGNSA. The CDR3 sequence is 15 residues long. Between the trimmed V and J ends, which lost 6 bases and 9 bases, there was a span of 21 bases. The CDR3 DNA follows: TGTGCCAGCAGTGGGTCGGCCGGCGGATCTGTCACCATATATTTT. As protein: CASSGSAGGSVTIYF.

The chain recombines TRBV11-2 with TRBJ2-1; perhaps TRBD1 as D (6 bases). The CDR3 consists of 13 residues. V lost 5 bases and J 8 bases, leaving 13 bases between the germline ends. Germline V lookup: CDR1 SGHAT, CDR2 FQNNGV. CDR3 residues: CASSEGTSDEQFF. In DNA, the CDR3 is TGTGCCAGCAGCGAGGGGACAAGCGATGAGCAGTTCTTC. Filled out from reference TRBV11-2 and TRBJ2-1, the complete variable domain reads EAGVAQSPRYKIIEKRQSVAFWCNPISGHATLYWYQQILGQGPKLLIQFQNNGVVDDSQLPKDRFSAERLKGVDSTLKIQPAKLEDSAVYLCASSEGTSDEQFFGPGTRLTVL.

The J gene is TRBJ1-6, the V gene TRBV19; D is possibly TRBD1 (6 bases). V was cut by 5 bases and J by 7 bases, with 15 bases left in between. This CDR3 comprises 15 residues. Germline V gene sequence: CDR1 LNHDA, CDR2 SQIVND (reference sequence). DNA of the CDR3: TGTGCCAGTAGTGGGGGCAGGGCGGGGAATTCACCCCTCCACTTT. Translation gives CASSGGRAGNSPLHF.

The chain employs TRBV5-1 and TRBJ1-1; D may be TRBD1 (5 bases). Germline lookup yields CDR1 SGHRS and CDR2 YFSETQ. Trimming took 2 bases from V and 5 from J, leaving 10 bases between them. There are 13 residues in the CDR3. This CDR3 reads CASSFGDLTEAFF. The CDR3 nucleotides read TGCGCCAGCAGCTTCGGGGACTTAACTGAAGCTTTCTTT.

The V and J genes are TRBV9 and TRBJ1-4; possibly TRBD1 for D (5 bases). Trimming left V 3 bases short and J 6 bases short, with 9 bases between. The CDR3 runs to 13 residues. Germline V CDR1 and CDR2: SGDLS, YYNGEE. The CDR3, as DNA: TGTGCCAGCAGCGGGCCCAGGGATGAAAAACTGTTTTTT. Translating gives CASSGPRDEKLFF. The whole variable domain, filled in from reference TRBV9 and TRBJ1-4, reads DSGVTQTPKHLITATGQRVTLRCSPRSGDLSVYWYQQSLDQGLQFLIQYYNGEERAKGNILERFSAQQFPDLHSELNLSSLELGDSALYFCASSGPRDEKLFFGSGTQLSVL.

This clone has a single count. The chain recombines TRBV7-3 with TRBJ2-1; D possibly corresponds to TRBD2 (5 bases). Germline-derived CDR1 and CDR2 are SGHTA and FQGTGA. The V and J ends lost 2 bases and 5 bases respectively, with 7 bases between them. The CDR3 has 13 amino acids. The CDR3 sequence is CASSLSGNNEQFF. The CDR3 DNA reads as TGTGCCAGCAGCTTATCGGGGAACAATGAGCAGTTCTTC.

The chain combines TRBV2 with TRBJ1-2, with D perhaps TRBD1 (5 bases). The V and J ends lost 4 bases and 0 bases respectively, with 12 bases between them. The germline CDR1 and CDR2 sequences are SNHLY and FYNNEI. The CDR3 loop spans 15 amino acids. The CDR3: CASSVFLGANYGYTF. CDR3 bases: TGTGCCAGCAGTGTCTTCTTAGGGGCTAACTATGGCTACACCTTC.

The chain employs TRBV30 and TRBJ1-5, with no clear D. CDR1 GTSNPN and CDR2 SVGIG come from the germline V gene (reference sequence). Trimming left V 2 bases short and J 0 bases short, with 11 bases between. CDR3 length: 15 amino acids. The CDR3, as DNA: TGTGCCTGGAGTTCGGATCCTGCTAGCAATCAGCCCCAGCATTTT. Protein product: CAWSSDPASNQPQHF.

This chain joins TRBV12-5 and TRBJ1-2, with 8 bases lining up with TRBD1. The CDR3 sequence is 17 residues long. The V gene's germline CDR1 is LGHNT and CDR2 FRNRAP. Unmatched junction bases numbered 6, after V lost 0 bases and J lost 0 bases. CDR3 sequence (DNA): TGTGCTAGTGGTTTGGTAGGGGCAGGGGGCCCTAACTATGGCTACACCTTC. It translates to CASGLVGAGGPNYGYTF.

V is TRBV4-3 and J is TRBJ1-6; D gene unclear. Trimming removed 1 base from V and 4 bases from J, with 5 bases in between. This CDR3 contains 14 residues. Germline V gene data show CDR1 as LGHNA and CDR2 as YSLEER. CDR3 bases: TGCGCCAGCAGCCAAGGCCTATATAATTCACCCCTCCACTTT. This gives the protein CASSQGLYNSPLHF.

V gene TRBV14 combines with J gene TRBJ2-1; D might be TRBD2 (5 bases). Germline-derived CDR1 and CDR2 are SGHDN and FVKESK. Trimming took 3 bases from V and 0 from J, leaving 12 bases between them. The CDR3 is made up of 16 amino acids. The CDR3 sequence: CASSHALGDSYNEQFF. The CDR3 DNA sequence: TGTGCCAGCAGCCATGCTCTGGGAGACTCCTACAATGAGCAGTTCTTC. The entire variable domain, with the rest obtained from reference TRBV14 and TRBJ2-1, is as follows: EAGVTQFPSHSVIEKGQTVTLRCDPISGHDNLYWYRRVMGKEIKFLLHFVKESKQDESGMPNNRFLAERTGGTYSTLKVQPAELEDSGVYFCASSHALGDSYNEQFFGPGTRLTVL.

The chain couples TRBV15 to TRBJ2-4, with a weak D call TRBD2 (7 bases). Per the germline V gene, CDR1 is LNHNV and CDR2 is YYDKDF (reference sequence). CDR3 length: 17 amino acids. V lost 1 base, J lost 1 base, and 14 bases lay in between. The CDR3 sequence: CATSRVAGALAKNIQYF. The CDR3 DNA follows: TGTGCCACCAGCAGAGTCGCGGGGGCGTTGGCCAAAAACATTCAGTACTTC.

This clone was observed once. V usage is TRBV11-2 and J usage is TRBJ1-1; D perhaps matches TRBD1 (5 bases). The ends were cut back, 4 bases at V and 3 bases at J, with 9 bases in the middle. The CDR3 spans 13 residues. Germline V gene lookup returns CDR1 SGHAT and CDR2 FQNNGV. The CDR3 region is CASSSQGDTEAFF. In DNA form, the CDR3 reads TGTGCCAGCAGCTCACAAGGGGACACTGAAGCTTTCTTT.

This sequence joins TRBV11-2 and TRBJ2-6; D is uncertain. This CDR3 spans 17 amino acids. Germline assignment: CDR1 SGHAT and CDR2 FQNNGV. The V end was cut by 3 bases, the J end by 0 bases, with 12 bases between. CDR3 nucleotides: TGTGCCAGCAGCTTTGGCAGGACCTACTCTGGGGCCAACGTCCTGACTTTC. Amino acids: CASSFGRTYSGANVLTF.

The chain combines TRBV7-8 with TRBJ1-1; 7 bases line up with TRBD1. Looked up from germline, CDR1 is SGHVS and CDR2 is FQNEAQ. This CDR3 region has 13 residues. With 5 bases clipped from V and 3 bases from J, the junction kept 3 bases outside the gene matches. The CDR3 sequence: CASSNDRDTEAFF. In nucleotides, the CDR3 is TGTGCCAGCAGCAACGACAGGGACACTGAAGCTTTCTTT. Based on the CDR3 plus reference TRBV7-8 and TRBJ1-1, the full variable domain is GAGVSQSPRYKVAKRGQDVALRCDPISGHVSLFWYQQALGQGPEFLTYFQNEAQLDKSGLPSDRFFAERPEGSVSTLKIQRTQQEDSAVYLCASSNDRDTEAFFGQGTRLTVV.

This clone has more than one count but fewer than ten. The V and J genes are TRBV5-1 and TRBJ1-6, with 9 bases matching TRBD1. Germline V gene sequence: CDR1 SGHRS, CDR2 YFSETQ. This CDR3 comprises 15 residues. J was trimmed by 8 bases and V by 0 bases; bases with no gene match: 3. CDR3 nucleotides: TGCGCCAGCAGCTTGGCCGGGACAGGGTATTCACCCCTCCACTTT. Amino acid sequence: CASSLAGTGYSPLHF.

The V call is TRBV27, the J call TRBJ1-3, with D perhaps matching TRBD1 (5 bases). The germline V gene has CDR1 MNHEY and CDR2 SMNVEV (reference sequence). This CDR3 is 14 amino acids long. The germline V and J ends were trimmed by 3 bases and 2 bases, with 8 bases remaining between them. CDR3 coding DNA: TGTGCCAGCAGTTTCCAGGGTCCTGGAAACACCATATATTTT. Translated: CASSFQGPGNTIYF.

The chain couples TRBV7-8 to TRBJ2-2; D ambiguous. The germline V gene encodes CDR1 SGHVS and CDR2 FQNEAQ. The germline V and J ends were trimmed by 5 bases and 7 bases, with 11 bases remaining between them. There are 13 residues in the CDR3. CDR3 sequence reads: CASSTIWGGELFF. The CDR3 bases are TGTGCCAGCAGCACTATATGGGGCGGGGAGCTGTTTTTT.

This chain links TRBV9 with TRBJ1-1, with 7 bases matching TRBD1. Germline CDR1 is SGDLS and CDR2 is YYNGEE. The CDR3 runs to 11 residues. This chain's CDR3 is CVRGKRAEAFF. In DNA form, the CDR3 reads TGTGTCAGGGGGAAAAGGGCTGAAGCTTTCTTT. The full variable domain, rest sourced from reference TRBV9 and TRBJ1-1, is DSGVTQTPKHLITATGQRVTLRCSPRSGDLSVYWYQQSLDQGLQFLIQYYNGEERAKGNILERFSAQQFPDLHSELNLSSLELGDSALYFCVRGKRAEAFFGQGTRLTVV.

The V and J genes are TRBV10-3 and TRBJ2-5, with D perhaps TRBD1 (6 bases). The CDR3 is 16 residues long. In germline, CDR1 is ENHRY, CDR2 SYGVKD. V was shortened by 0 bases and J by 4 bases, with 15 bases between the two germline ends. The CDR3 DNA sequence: TGTGCCATCAGTGAGTCATGGGGGCGAATCTCAGAGACCCAGTACTTC. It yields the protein CAISESWGRISETQYF.

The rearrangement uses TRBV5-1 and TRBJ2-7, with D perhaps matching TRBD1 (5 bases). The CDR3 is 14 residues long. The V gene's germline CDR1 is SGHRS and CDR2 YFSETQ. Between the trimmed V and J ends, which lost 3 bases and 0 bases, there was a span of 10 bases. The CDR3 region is CASSSGLSSYEQYF. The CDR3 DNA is TGCGCCAGCAGCTCAGGGTTGTCCTCCTACGAGCAGTACTTC.